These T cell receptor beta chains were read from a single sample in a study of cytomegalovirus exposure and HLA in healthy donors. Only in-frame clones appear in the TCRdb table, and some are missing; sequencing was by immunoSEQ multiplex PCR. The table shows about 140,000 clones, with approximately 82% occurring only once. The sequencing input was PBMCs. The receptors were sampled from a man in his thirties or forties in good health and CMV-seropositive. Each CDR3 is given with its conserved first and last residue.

CDR3 protein: CASSLLREQYF; J gene: TRBJ2-7; V gene: TRBV28; CDR3 length: 11
CDR3 protein: CAGGRVRGYTF; J gene: TRBJ1-2; V gene: TRBV10-1; CDR3 length: 11
CDR3 protein: CASSLVSDTQYF; J gene: TRBJ2-3; V gene: TRBV7-9; CDR3 length: 12
CDR3 protein: CASSWDSNSGNTIYF; J gene: TRBJ1-3; V gene: TRBV5-4; CDR3 length: 15
CDR3 protein: CASSAGVSYEQYF; J gene: TRBJ2-7; V gene: TRBV7-9; CDR3 length: 13
CDR3 protein: CASTFGQAAYEQYF; J gene: TRBJ2-7; V gene: TRBV6-1; CDR3 length: 14
CDR3 protein: CASSSGQSYEQYF; J gene: TRBJ2-7; V gene: TRBV11-3; CDR3 length: 13
CDR3 protein: CASGQTFYEQYF; J gene: TRBJ2-7; V gene: TRBV6-1; CDR3 length: 12
CDR3 protein: CASSLDRLEAFF; J gene: TRBJ1-1; V gene: TRBV5-1; CDR3 length: 12
CDR3 protein: CASSVGQGMSAFF; J gene: TRBJ1-1; V gene: TRBV6-6; CDR3 length: 13
CDR3 protein: CASSGLAGAEQYF; J gene: TRBJ2-7; V gene: TRBV5-1; CDR3 length: 13
CDR3 protein: CASSLSVQPQHF; J gene: TRBJ1-5; V gene: TRBV28; CDR3 length: 12
CDR3 protein: CAREAPPTSGGPNEQFF; J gene: TRBJ2-1; V gene: TRBV2; CDR3 length: 17
CDR3 protein: CASSYGTGAYEQYF; J gene: TRBJ2-7; V gene: TRBV6-6; CDR3 length: 14
CDR3 protein: CASSVDSLVLTDTQYF; J gene: TRBJ2-3; V gene: TRBV2; CDR3 length: 16
CDR3 protein: CASSLFGLRTGDMNTEAFF; J gene: TRBJ1-1; V gene: TRBV27; CDR3 length: 19
CDR3 protein: CASSITSGSPYEQYF; J gene: TRBJ2-7; V gene: TRBV19; CDR3 length: 15
CDR3 protein: CASSRQGGQPQHF; J gene: TRBJ1-5; V gene: TRBV6-5; CDR3 length: 13
CDR3 protein: CASSLTGENIQYF; J gene: TRBJ2-4; V gene: TRBV11-3; CDR3 length: 13
CDR3 protein: CASSIRARTGLSTDTQYF; J gene: TRBJ2-3; V gene: TRBV7-8; CDR3 length: 18
CDR3 protein: CASSPQAREAFF; J gene: TRBJ1-1; V gene: TRBV7-9; CDR3 length: 12
CDR3 protein: CASSDRGGQRSYEQYF; J gene: TRBJ2-7; V gene: TRBV6-1; CDR3 length: 16
CDR3 protein: CASSDATQREKLFF; J gene: TRBJ1-4; V gene: TRBV6-5; CDR3 length: 14
CDR3 protein: CASSPQGFNNSPLHF; J gene: TRBJ1-6; V gene: TRBV6-5; CDR3 length: 15
CDR3 protein: CASSSAWRGWDEQFF; J gene: TRBJ2-1; V gene: TRBV7-9; CDR3 length: 15
CDR3 protein: CASSPRGTLDYEQYF; J gene: TRBJ2-7; V gene: TRBV9; CDR3 length: 15
CDR3 protein: CASRWTGGETQYF; J gene: TRBJ2-5; V gene: TRBV28; CDR3 length: 13
CDR3 protein: CASSDTTGTYEQYF; J gene: TRBJ2-7; V gene: TRBV5-6; CDR3 length: 14
CDR3 protein: CASSPGQHNEQFF; J gene: TRBJ2-1; V gene: TRBV5-1; CDR3 length: 13
CDR3 protein: CASSDGQVDYGYTF; J gene: TRBJ1-2; V gene: TRBV6-1; CDR3 length: 14
CDR3 protein: CASSLEEFSNQPQHF; J gene: TRBJ1-5; V gene: TRBV5-5; CDR3 length: 15
CDR3 protein: CASSLQDISYEQYF; J gene: TRBJ2-7; V gene: TRBV11-2; CDR3 length: 14
CDR3 protein: CASSLAGNSPLHF; J gene: TRBJ1-6; V gene: TRBV7-8; CDR3 length: 13
CDR3 protein: CAAHLAEKLFF; J gene: TRBJ1-4; V gene: TRBV30; CDR3 length: 11
CDR3 protein: CASTPLGGATQPQHF; J gene: TRBJ1-5; V gene: TRBV2; CDR3 length: 15
CDR3 protein: CASSLVEGTYEQYF; J gene: TRBJ2-7; V gene: TRBV5-1; CDR3 length: 14
CDR3 protein: CASSPGGYLYEQYF; J gene: TRBJ2-7; V gene: TRBV7-9; CDR3 length: 14
CDR3 protein: CASSRQGSPNQPQHF; J gene: TRBJ1-5; V gene: TRBV28; CDR3 length: 15
CDR3 protein: CASSQGQGARGANVLTF; J gene: TRBJ2-6; V gene: TRBV4-2; CDR3 length: 17
CDR3 protein: CASRPLTEQETQYF; J gene: TRBJ2-5; V gene: TRBV5-1; CDR3 length: 14
CDR3 protein: CASSFRQGADYGYTF; J gene: TRBJ1-2; V gene: TRBV11-3; CDR3 length: 15
CDR3 protein: CASSYSGNVRPQHF; J gene: TRBJ1-5; V gene: TRBV6-5; CDR3 length: 14
CDR3 protein: CASTSSSGEFYHEQYF; J gene: TRBJ2-7; V gene: TRBV27; CDR3 length: 16
CDR3 protein: CASSDSDSNQPQHF; J gene: TRBJ1-5; V gene: TRBV2; CDR3 length: 14
CDR3 protein: CASSSGGGYEQYF; J gene: TRBJ2-7; V gene: TRBV7-3; CDR3 length: 13
CDR3 protein: CASSGTSGASYEQYF; J gene: TRBJ2-7; V gene: TRBV5-4; CDR3 length: 15
CDR3 protein: CASSQAQNTEAFF; J gene: TRBJ1-1; V gene: TRBV14; CDR3 length: 13
CDR3 protein: CASSLRGLVSGNTIYF; J gene: TRBJ1-3; V gene: TRBV7-9; CDR3 length: 16
CDR3 protein: CASSLRWDSPYEQYF; J gene: TRBJ2-7; V gene: TRBV27; CDR3 length: 15
CDR3 protein: CASSVGWGEVASPLHF; J gene: TRBJ1-6; V gene: TRBV9; CDR3 length: 16
CDR3 protein: CAISNRGANQPQHF; J gene: TRBJ1-5; V gene: TRBV10-3; CDR3 length: 14